One sample yielded the 10 T cell receptor beta chains listed below, sequenced in a study of blood T cells in healthy people across ages. Using a J-beta primer mix together with a sample-barcoded 5' primer, a second PCR was run for roughly 7 to 12 cycles. Each CDR3 protein gets one entry after TCRdb re-called the 5' RACE reads with MiXCR. The sample includes 1.5 million to 2 million distinct CDR3 sequences, about 50% seen only once; the top ten take about 2.1%. The sequencing input was blood. Receptor source: a woman aged 40 to 49 in good health.

V and J are TRBV20-1 and TRBJ1-2, with D unclear. V shed 3 bases and J shed 8 bases, with 16 bases lying between them. The CDR3 sequence is 13 residues long. In germline, CDR1 is DFQATT, CDR2 SNEGSKA (reference sequence). The CDR3: CSAREGRWCGYTF. In DNA, the CDR3 is TGCAGTGCTAGGGAGGGCCGATGGTGCGGCTACACCTTC.

The rearrangement uses TRBV28 and TRBJ2-3; D tentatively fits TRBD1 or TRBD2 (5 bases each). V dropped 7 bases and J dropped 2 bases, with 10 bases sitting between them. This CDR3 comprises 13 residues. Germline V gives CDR1 MDHEN, CDR2 SYDVKM. The chain's CDR3 is CASTGPTTDTQYF. The CDR3 DNA follows: TGTGCCAGCACGGGGCCTACCACAGATACGCAGTATTTT. Full variable domain (outside the CDR3, taken from reference TRBV28 and TRBJ2-3): DVKVTQSSRYLVKRTGEKVFLECVQDMDHENMFWYRQDPGLGLRLIYFSYDVKMKEKGDIPEGYSVSREKKERFSLILESASTNQTSMYLCASTGPTTDTQYFGPGTRLTVL.

This clonotype was detected only a few times. This rearrangement joins TRBV7-2 to TRBJ2-6; D unclear. There are 16 residues in the CDR3. CDR1 is SGHTA, CDR2 FQGNSA, per germline. Deletions cut 5 bases from V and 0 bases from J, with 11 bases between. The CDR3 DNA reads TGTGCCAGCAGCCCTGGACCGTCCTCTGGGGCCAACGTCCTGACTTTC. This encodes CASSPGPSSGANVLTF.

This clonotype was counted a single time. The V gene is TRBV5-6, the J gene TRBJ1-4; 7 bases match TRBD1. V shed 5 bases and J 4 bases; nucleotides not matched to a gene: 14. This CDR3 contains 17 residues. Per germline, CDR1 SGHDT and CDR2 YYEEEE. CDR3 sequence: CASSLRGQSSFNEKLFF. CDR3 sequence (DNA): TGTGCCAGCAGTCTTAGGGGACAGTCGTCCTTTAATGAAAAACTGTTTTTT.

The chain's CDR3 is CASSQTANNSPLHF. The CDR3, as DNA: TGTGCCAGCAGCCAGACGGCGAACAATTCACCCCTCCACTTT. The chain uses TRBV7-6 and TRBJ1-6; D not certain. Germline values: CDR1 SGHVS, CDR2 FNYEAQ. V lost 5 bases, J lost 7 bases, and 12 bases lay in between. This CDR3 has 14 residues.

As regards this clonotype: A much larger clonotype is one base distant, so this may be a read error. The V gene is TRBV5-5, the J gene TRBJ2-1; TRBD2 matches at 7 bases. This CDR3 spans 12 amino acids. Germline V CDR1 and CDR2: SGHKS, YYEKEE (reference sequence). For the CDR3, the DNA is TGTGCCGGCAGCTTGGGAGGGGCCCAGCAGTTCTTC. As protein: CAGSLGGAQQFF.

Comments on this clonotype: A junction end diverges from the germline sequence, so it may reflect a read error. The rearrangement uses TRBV6-5 and TRBJ1-1; D unclear. CDR3 size: 14 residues. Germline V gene lookup returns CDR1 MNHEY and CDR2 SVGAGI. The CDR3 is CASRPSSMNTDAFF. In nucleotides, the CDR3 is TGTGCCAGCAGACCGTCGTCAATGAACACTGATGCTTTCTTT.

The chain employs TRBV12-3 or TRBV12-4 and TRBJ1-6, with D possibly TRBD1 on 6 matching bases. The CDR3 is made up of 14 amino acids. V was shortened by 4 bases and J by 9 bases, with 13 bases between the two germline ends. The CDR3 sequence: CASSSTGTVSPLHF. The CDR3 DNA reads as TGTGCCAGCAGTTCCACAGGGACTGTTTCACCCCTCCACTTT.

The table lists this clonotype with a few counts. The chain's CDR3 is CASTNGRGRGKETQYF. The DNA of the CDR3 is TGTGCCAGCACCAACGGACGGGGGCGGGGAAAAGAGACCCAGTACTTC. The rearrangement links TRBV6-6 to TRBJ2-5; D might be TRBD1 or TRBD2, each matching 6 bases. V shed 7 bases and J shed 3 bases, with 21 bases lying between them. From germline, CDR1 is MNHNY and CDR2 SVGAGI (reference sequence). The CDR3 spans 16 residues.

Only a few counts were recorded for this clonotype. The V call is TRBV12-3 or TRBV12-4, the J call TRBJ1-5, with 7 bases lining up with TRBD1. The CDR3 loop spans 15 amino acids. The V segment lost 5 bases and the J segment 4 bases; nucleotides outside the gene matches: 8. CDR3 sequence reads: CASSTPGTDNQPQHF. DNA for the CDR3: TGTGCCAGCAGTACCCCCGGGACAGATAATCAGCCCCAGCATTTT.